Detailed here is one TCR beta chain. Antigen unknown. TCRdb processed the reads anew with MiXCR; each CDR3 protein has one entry. The sample includes around 530,000 distinct CDR3 sequences, around a quarter seen only once; the top ten take roughly 13%. Deletions cut 5 bases from V and 3 bases from J, with 4 bases between. Germline loops: CDR1 LNHDA, CDR2 SQIVND (reference sequence). The CDR3 sequence is 11 residues long. The sample is drawn from a study of T cell repertoires in cytomegalovirus infection. Study details: Both a matching HLA type and CMV infection were indicated by public TCR beta signatures. Findings and caveats of the study: HLA-C-restricted TCR beta clonotypes specific for CMV led the ex vivo response.

This chain connects TRBV19 to TRBJ1-1, with D uncertain. The receptor was isolated from a human donor in good health (CMV status not recorded). Some clones in this sample may be carry-over from other donors' samples. Sequencing was carried out using PBMCs. The CDR3 loop reads CASSVYTEAFF. DNA for the CDR3: TGTGCCAGTAGTGTTTACACTGAAGCTTTCTTT.